This is a list of T cell receptor beta chains from one sample in a study of T cells in Graves' hyperthyroidism and ophthalmopathy. TCRdb ran MiXCR on the multiplex PCR reads and lists one entry per CDR3 protein. The table shows under 300,000 distinct CDR3 sequences, with roughly 13% occurring only once. The sequencing sample was made of blood. Every receptor here comes from a woman between 35 and 50 years old with Graves' hyperthyroidism. The CDR3 runs from the conserved cysteine through the conserved F or W.

v_gene | len | CDR3aa
TRBV3-1 | 14 | CASSQDNRFHEQYF
TRBV5-1 | 15 | CASSKVAGEDTEAFF
TRBV13 | 15 | CASSFGDRGPSPLHF
TRBV19 | 14 | CASNRDRVSSPLHF
TRBV3-1 | 15 | CASSLQGEGLDTQYF
TRBV2 | 14 | CASSGSRGEETQYF
TRBV30 | 14 | CAWSVCRRWIKLFF
TRBV2 | 15 | CASRNGLDTSYEQYF
TRBV6-1 | 16 | CASRKSGTANTGELFF
TRBV19 | 19 | CASSIDHGGANPTNTEAFF
TRBV15 | 13 | CATSREGSYGYTF
TRBV18 | 13 | CASSTGLQNIQYF
TRBV11-3 | 15 | CASSLDLRTQETQYF
TRBV2 | 15 | CASRAGAGRSEKLFF
TRBV3-1 | 13 | CASSQTGAYEQYF
TRBV10-1 | 14 | CASTREGPGGEQYF
TRBV5-6 | 13 | CASSLARIYEQYF
TRBV3-1 | 14 | CASSQNRANYGYTF
TRBV10-3 | 16 | CATSRGLAGGAETQYF
TRBV20-1 | 13 | CSASHPQRNTIYF
TRBV5-6 | 14 | CASSLGDGETEAFF
TRBV3-1 | 14 | CASSPQGVGTEAFF
TRBV12-3/TRBV12-4 | 16 | CASSLSGLAGNYEQYF
TRBV12-3/TRBV12-4 | 14 | CASSWGRAKNIQYF
TRBV18 | 14 | CASSGVGAPETQYF
TRBV28 | 16 | CASSLLAGAPGNTIYF
TRBV15 | 14 | CATSRDRDNSPLHF
TRBV27 | 13 | CASSLRQNYGYTF
TRBV20-1 | 12 | CSARNWNTEAFF
TRBV5-4 | 15 | CASSLDPGGFYEQYF
TRBV5-1 | 11 | CASRGFNEQYF
TRBV24-1 | 18 | CATPYSGGPTRSFYEQYF
TRBV12-3/TRBV12-4 | 15 | CASTSGAGFDGELFF
TRBV7-2 | 15 | CASSPASGFQETQYF
TRBV12-3/TRBV12-4 | 17 | CASSLGPQDGSGNTIYF
TRBV7-9 | 15 | CASIGTGYLDTEAFF
TRBV14 | 15 | CASSQEPLSGNTIYF
TRBV7-9 | 12 | CASSPLGEKLFF
TRBV2 | 14 | CASRLPGGQETQYF
TRBV2 | 13 | CASSAGPNSPLHF
TRBV6-1 | 16 | CASSYGGTGVNTEAFF
TRBV20-1 | 12 | CSASGRRDTQYF
TRBV7-2 | 14 | CASTPQSRAYEQYF
TRBV2 | 12 | CASSPPAVEQFF
TRBV10-3 | 13 | CATGGGGTGELFF
TRBV28 | 12 | CASTVGNQPQHF
TRBV6-1 | 12 | CASRSGPDEQYF
TRBV10-1 | 15 | CASSDQSLGPDEQYF
TRBV7-9 | 15 | CASSTQEGDPYEQYF
TRBV19 | 13 | CASSIQARDTQYF
TRBV19 | 14 | CASSIMGAGQPQHF
TRBV27 | 15 | CASSPLGRIQETQYF
TRBV12-3/TRBV12-4 | 14 | CASSPDAFANEQFF
TRBV7-2 | 16 | CASSLGRTSGGETQYF